Each of the 6 T cell receptor beta chains below was sequenced from the same sample in a study of T cells after yellow fever vaccination. Each CDR3 protein gets one entry after TCRdb re-called the 5' RACE reads with MiXCR. The sample consists of 250,000 to 400,000 distinct CDR3 sequences, 3.5% to 5% of them appearing once. The material was PBMCs, obtained 15 days after the yellow fever booster vaccination. These receptors were collected from a man between 18 and 35 years old who received the YFV17D yellow fever vaccine.

This clonotype was seen more than once but under ten times. The rearrangement links TRBV12-3 or TRBV12-4 to TRBJ1-2; TRBD1 matches at 8 bases. This CDR3 has 11 amino acids. V lost 8 bases to trimming and J lost 6 bases; unmatched junction nucleotides: 2. The CDR3 is CASLTGDGYTF. In DNA, the CDR3 is TGTGCCAGCTTGACAGGGGATGGCTACACCTTC.

The chain links TRBV19 to TRBJ2-3; 7 positions match TRBD1. The length of the CDR3 is 12 residues. The germline gives CDR1 LNHDA, CDR2 SQIVND (reference sequence). V shed 4 bases, J shed 8 bases, and the junction held 3 bases outside the gene matches. CDR3 in DNA: TGTGCCAGTAGTAACGACAGGGTTACGCAGTATTTT. Its translation is CASSNDRVTQYF. Combining the CDR3 with reference TRBV19 and TRBJ2-3 gives the whole variable domain DGGITQSPKYLFRKEGQNVTLSCEQNLNHDAMYWYRQDPGQGLRLIYYSQIVNDFQKGDIAEGYSVSREKKESFPLTVTSAQKNPTAFYLCASSNDRVTQYFGPGTRLTVL.

A few counts support this clonotype. The chain couples TRBV5-1 to TRBJ2-7, with D perhaps TRBD1 or TRBD2 (5 bases each). Germline loops: CDR1 SGHRS, CDR2 YFSETQ. With 0 bases removed from V and 5 bases from J, the gap between germline ends came to 12 bases. CDR3 length: 14 residues. In DNA form, the CDR3 reads TGCGCCAGCAGCTTGGAGTCTAGGGGAGACGAGCAGTACTTC. It specifies CASSLESRGDEQYF.

This clonotype has at least ten counts. The chain combines TRBV5-1 with TRBJ2-3, with D maybe TRBD2 (5 bases). Germline CDR1 SGHRS, CDR2 YFSETQ. V was clipped by 0 bases and J by 4 bases, with 9 bases between them. This CDR3 contains 14 residues. The CDR3 is CASSLALAADTQYF. CDR3 bases: TGCGCCAGCAGCTTGGCCCTAGCTGCAGATACGCAGTATTTT.

At least ten counts were recorded for this clonotype. The chain links TRBV6-5 to TRBJ2-1; D possibly corresponds to TRBD1 (5 bases). The CDR3 covers 14 residues. V was trimmed by 6 bases and J by 0 bases, leaving 9 bases between them. Per germline, CDR1 MNHEY and CDR2 SVGAGI. The CDR3 region is CASSRQSSYNEQFF. CDR3 sequence (DNA): TGTGCCAGCAGCAGACAGAGCTCCTACAATGAGCAGTTCTTC.

Many counts were recorded for this clonotype. This chain links TRBV7-8 with TRBJ1-1; maybe TRBD1 (6 bases). Trimming stripped 4 bases from V and 3 bases from J, with 15 bases between. CDR1 and CDR2 (germline): SGHVS, FQNEAQ. The CDR3 has 15 amino acids. CDR3 sequence: CASSSRGGGDTEAFF. Here the CDR3 DNA reads TGTGCCAGCAGCTCTCGTGGGGGCGGGGACACTGAAGCTTTCTTT. Full variable domain (remainder filled in from reference TRBV7-8 and TRBJ1-1): GAGVSQSPRYKVAKRGQDVALRCDPISGHVSLFWYQQALGQGPEFLTYFQNEAQLDKSGLPSDRFFAERPEGSVSTLKIQRTQQEDSAVYLCASSSRGGGDTEAFFGQGTRLTVV.